This T cell receptor (beta chain) was documented in a study of T cells in Graves' hyperthyroidism and ophthalmopathy. Amplification of TCR beta CDR3 regions used RNA as the template. An initial round of RT-PCR targeting the TCR CDR3 relied on the HTBI primer set. TCRdb re-called the multiplex PCR reads through MiXCR, storing one row per CDR3 protein. The sample comprises 450,000 to 650,000 distinct CDR3 sequences, 13% to 15% of which are singletons, and about 7% rests with the top ten. Germline V lookup: CDR1 SGHRS, CDR2 YFSETQ. CDR3 length: 17 residues. J was trimmed by 2 bases and V by 1 base; bases with no gene match: 8. Notes on the study in general: Most thyroid clonotypes expanded above 0.001 were also detected in blood. Ophthalmopathy, as predicted by the model, came a median about six months after the prediction.

Notes on this clonotype: Its antigen remains unknown.

The clonotype comes from a woman younger than 30 with Graves' ophthalmopathy. The sequencing input was blood. The chain uses TRBV5-1 and TRBJ2-7, with 11 bases that match TRBD1. The DNA for the CDR3 is TGCGCCAGCAGCTTGAGATTGGGACAGGGGGGAGCCTACGAGCAGTACTTC. This encodes CASSLRLGQGGAYEQYF. The full variable domain, with the rest looked up from reference TRBV5-1 and TRBJ2-7, is KAGVTQTPRYLIKTRGQQVTLSCSPISGHRSVSWYQQTPGQGLQFLFEYFSETQRNKGNFPGRFSGRQFSNSRSEMNVSTLELGDSALYLCASSLRLGQGGAYEQYFGPGTRLTVT.